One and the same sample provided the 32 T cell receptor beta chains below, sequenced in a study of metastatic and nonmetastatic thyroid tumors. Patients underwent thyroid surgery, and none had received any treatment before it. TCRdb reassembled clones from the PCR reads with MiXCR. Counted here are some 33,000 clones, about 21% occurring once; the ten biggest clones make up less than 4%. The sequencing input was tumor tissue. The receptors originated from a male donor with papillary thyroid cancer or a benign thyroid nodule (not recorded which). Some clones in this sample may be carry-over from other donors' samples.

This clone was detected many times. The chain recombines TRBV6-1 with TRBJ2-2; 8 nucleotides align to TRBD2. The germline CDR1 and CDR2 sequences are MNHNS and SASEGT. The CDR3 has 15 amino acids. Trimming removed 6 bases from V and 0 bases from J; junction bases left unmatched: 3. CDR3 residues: CASSKLAANTGELFF. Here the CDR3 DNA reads TGTGCCAGCAGCAAACTAGCGGCGAACACCGGGGAGCTGTTTTTT.

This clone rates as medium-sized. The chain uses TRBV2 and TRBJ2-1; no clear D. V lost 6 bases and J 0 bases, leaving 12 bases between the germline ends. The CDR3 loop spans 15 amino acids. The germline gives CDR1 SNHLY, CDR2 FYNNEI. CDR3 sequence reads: CASSPTGTSYNEQFF. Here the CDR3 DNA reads TGTGCCAGCAGCCCCACCGGTACCTCCTACAATGAGCAGTTCTTC.

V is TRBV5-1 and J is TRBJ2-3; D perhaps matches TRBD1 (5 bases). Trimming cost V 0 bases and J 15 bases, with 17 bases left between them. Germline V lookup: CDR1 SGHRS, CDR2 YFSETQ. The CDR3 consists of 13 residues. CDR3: CASSLAKTDTHYF. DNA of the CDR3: TGCGCCAGCAGCTTGGCAAAGACAGATACTCATTATTTT.

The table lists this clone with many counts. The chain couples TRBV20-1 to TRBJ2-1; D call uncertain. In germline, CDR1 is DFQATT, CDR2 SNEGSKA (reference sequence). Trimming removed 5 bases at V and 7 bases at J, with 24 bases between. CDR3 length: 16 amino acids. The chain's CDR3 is CSALRTNGLFPNEQFF. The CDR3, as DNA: TGCAGTGCTCTACGGACGAACGGCCTGTTCCCAAATGAGCAGTTCTTC.

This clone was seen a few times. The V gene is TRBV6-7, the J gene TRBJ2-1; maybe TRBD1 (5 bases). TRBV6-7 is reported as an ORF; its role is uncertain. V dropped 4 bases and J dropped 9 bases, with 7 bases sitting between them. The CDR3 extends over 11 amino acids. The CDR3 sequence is CASSSRGEQFF. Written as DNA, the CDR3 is TGTGCCAGCAGTTCAAGGGGTGAGCAGTTCTTC.

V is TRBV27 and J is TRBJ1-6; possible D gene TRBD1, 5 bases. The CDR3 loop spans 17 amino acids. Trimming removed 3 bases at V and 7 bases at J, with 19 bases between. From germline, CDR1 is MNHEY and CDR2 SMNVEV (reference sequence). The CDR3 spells CASSFQPAGVGNSPLHF. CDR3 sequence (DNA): TGTGCCAGCAGTTTTCAACCCGCGGGGGTCGGGAATTCACCCCTCCACTTT.

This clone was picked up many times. The CDR3 protein is CASSRTGGLSPLHF. CDR3 in DNA: TGCGCCAGCAGTAGGACAGGGGGTCTGTCACCCCTCCACTTT. The rearrangement links TRBV10-2 to TRBJ1-6; 10 bases are shared with TRBD1. The CDR3 runs 14 residues. Germline assignment: CDR1 WSHSY and CDR2 SAAADI. Germline trimming cut 5 bases from V and 10 bases from J; bases unmatched to any gene: 5.

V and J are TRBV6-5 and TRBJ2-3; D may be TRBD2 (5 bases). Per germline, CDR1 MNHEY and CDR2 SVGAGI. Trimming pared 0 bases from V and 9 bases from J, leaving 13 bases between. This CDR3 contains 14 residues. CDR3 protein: CASSYSGRSGTQYF. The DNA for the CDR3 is TGTGCCAGCAGTTACTCGGGCCGCTCGGGAACGCAGTATTTT.

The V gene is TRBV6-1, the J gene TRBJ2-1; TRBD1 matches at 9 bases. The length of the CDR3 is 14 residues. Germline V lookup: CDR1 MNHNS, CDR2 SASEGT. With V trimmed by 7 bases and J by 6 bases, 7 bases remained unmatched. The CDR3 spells CASNPTGGSNEQFF. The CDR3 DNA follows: TGTGCCAGCAACCCGACAGGGGGGTCCAATGAGCAGTTCTTC.

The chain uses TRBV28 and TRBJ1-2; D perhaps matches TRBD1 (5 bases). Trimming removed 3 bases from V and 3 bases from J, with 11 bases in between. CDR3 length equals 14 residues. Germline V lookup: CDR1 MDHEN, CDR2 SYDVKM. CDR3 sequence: CASSLGQGDYGYTF. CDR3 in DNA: TGTGCCAGCAGTTTGGGGCAGGGAGACTATGGCTACACCTTC.

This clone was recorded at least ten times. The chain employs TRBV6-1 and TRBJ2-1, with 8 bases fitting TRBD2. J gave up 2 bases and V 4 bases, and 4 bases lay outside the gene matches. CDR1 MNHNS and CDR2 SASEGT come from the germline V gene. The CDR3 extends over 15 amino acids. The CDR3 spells CASSVGRGAYNEQFF. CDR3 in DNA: TGTGCCAGCAGTGTCGGGAGGGGTGCCTACAATGAGCAGTTCTTC.

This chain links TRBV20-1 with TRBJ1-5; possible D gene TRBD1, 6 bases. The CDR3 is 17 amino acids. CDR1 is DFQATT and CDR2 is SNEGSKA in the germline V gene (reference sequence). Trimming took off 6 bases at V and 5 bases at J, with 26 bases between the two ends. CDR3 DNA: TGCAGTGCACCCGGGACTAGCGGGAGGGGGGGGCATCAGCCCCAGCATTTT. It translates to CSAPGTSGRGGHQPQHF.

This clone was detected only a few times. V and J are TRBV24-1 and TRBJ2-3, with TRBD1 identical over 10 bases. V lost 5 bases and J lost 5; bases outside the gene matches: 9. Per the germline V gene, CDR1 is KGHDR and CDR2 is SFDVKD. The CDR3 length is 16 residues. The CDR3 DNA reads TGTGCCACCAGTGTTAGACGGGGACAGGGGAAAGATACGCAGTATTTT. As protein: CATSVRRGQGKDTQYF.

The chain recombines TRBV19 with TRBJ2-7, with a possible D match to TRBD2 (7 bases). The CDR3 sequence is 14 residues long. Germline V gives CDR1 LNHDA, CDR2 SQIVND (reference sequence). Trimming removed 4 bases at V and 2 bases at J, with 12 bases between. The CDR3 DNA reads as TGTGCCAGTAGTAGAGGGGGGGAACCCTACGAGCAGTACTTC. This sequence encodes CASSRGGEPYEQYF.

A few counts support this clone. The CDR3 coding sequence is TGTGCCAGCCTAAGTGAGTACGCCTACAATGAGCAGTTCTTC. Translating gives CASLSEYAYNEQFF. The genes are TRBV6-1 and TRBJ2-1; no clear D. From germline, CDR1 is MNHNS and CDR2 SASEGT. V lost 8 bases to trimming and J lost 2 bases, with 13 bases between them. The CDR3 runs to 14 residues.

DNA for the CDR3: TGTGCCACCATCATAGCCGGGACAGGGTTAGACGAGCAGTACTTC. Translated: CATIIAGTGLDEQYF. The chain uses TRBV15 and TRBJ2-7, with TRBD1 matching over 9 bases. The CDR3 has 15 amino acids. Germline V lookup: CDR1 LNHNV, CDR2 YYDKDF (reference sequence). J was trimmed by 5 bases and V by 7 bases; bases with no gene match: 12.

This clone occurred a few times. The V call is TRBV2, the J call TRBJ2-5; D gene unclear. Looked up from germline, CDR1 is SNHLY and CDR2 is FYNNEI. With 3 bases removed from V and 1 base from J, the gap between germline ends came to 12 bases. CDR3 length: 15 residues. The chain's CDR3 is CASSDLWVSQETQYF. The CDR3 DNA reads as TGTGCCAGCAGTGACCTCTGGGTTTCCCAAGAGACCCAGTACTTC.

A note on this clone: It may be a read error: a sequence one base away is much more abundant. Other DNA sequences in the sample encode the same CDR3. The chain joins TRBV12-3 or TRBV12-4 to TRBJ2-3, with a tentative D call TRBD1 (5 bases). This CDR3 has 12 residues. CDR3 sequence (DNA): TGTGCCAGCAGTTTCAGGGCAGATACACAGTATTTT. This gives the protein CASSFRADTQYF.

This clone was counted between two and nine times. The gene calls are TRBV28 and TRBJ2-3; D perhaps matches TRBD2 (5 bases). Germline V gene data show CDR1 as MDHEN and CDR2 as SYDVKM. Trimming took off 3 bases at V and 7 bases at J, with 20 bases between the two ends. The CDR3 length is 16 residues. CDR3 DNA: TGTGCCAGCAGTTTCCCCTCAGCGGCCGGCAAAAATACGCAGTATTTT. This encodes CASSFPSAAGKNTQYF.

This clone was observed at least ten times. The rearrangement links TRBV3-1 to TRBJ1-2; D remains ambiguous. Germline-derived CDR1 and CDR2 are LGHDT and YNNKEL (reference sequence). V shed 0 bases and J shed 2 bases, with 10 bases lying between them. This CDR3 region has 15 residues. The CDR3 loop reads CASSQESTGNYGYTF. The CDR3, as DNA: TGTGCCAGCAGCCAAGAATCTACCGGGAACTATGGCTACACCTTC.

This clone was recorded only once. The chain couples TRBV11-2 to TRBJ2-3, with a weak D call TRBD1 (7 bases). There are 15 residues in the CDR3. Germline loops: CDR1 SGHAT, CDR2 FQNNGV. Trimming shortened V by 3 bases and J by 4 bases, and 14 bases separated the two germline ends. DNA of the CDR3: TGTGCCAGCAGCTTCCAGGGGGGTTCGGCAGATACGCAGTATTTT. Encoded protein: CASSFQGGSADTQYF.

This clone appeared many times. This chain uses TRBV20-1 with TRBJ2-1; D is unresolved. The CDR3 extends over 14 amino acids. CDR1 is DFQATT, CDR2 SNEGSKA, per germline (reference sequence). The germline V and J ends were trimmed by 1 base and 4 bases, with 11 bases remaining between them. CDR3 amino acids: CSARAATAYNEQFF. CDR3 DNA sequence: TGCAGTGCTAGAGCGGCGACTGCTTACAATGAGCAGTTCTTC.

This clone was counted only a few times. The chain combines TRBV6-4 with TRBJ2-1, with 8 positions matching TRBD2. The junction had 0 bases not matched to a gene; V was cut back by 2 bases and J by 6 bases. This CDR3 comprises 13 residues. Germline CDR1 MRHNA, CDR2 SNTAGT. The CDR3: CASSDGTSNEQFF. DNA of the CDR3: TGTGCCAGCAGTGACGGGACTAGCAATGAGCAGTTCTTC.

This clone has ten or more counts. CDR3 loop: CAWNGDNEKLFF. The CDR3, as DNA: TGTGCCTGGAACGGGGATAATGAAAAACTGTTTTTT. The chain carries TRBV30 and TRBJ1-4; D is unclear. V was cut by 4 bases and J by 4 bases, with 7 bases left in between. The V gene's germline CDR1 is GTSNPN and CDR2 SVGIG (reference sequence). This CDR3 is built from 12 residues. The variable domain in full, completed from reference TRBV30 and TRBJ1-4, reads SQTIHQWPATLVQPVGSPLSLECTVEGTSNPNLYWYRQAAGRGLQLLFYSVGIGQISSEVPQNLSASRPQDRQFILSSKKLLLSDSGFYLCAWNGDNEKLFFGSGTQLSVL.

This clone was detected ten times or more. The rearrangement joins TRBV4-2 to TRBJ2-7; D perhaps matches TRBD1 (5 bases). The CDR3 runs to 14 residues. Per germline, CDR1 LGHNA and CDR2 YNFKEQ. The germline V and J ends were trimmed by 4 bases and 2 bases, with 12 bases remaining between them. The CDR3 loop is CASSPAGFPYEQYF. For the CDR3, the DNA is TGTGCCAGCAGCCCCGCAGGGTTCCCCTACGAGCAGTACTTC.

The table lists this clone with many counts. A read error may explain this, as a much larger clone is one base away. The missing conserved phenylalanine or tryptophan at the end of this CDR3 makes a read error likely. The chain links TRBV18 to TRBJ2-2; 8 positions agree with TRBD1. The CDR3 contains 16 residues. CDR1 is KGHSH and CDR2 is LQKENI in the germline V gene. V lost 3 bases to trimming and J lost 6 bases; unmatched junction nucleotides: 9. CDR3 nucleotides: TGTGCCAGCTCACCCCGGACAGGGAATACCGCCGGGGAGCTGTTTCTT. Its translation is CASSPRTGNTAGELFL.

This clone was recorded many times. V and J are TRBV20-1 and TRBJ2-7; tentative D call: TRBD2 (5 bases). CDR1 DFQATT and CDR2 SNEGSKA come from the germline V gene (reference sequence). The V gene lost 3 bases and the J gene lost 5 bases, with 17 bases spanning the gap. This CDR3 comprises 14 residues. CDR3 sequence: CSARRAEEMHEQYF. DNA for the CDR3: TGCAGTGCTAGGCGAGCGGAAGAAATGCACGAGCAGTACTTC.

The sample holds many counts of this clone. CDR3 coding DNA: TGCAGCGTTGAAGATAGGGACCAGGAAGCAGATACGCAGTATTTT. Protein product: CSVEDRDQEADTQYF. V is TRBV29-1 and J is TRBJ2-3; D may be TRBD1 or TRBD2 (5 bases each). Germline V gives CDR1 SQVTM, CDR2 ANQGSEA. The CDR3 runs 15 residues. Trimming removed 0 bases from V and 4 bases from J, with 14 bases in between.

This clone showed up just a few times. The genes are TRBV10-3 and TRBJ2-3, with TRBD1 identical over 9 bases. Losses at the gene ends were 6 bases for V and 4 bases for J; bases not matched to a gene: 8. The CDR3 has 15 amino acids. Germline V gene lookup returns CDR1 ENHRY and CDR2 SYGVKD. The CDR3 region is CAIRNRDREPDTQYF. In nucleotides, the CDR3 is TGTGCCATCAGAAACAGGGACAGGGAGCCAGATACGCAGTATTTT.

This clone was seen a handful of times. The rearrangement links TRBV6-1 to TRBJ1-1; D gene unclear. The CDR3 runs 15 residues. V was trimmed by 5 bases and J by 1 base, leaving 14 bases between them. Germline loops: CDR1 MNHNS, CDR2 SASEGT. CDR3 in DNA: TGTGCCAGCAGTCCCGGACGGTCACCGAACACTGAAGCTTTCTTT. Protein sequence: CASSPGRSPNTEAFF.

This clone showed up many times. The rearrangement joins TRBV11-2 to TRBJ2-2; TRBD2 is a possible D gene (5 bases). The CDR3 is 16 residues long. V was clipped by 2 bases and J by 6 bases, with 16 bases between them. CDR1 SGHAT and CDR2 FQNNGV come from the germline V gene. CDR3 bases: TGTGCCAGCAGCTTAAGGAGGTTAGAAAACGCCGGGGAGCTGTTTTTT. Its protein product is CASSLRRLENAGELFF.

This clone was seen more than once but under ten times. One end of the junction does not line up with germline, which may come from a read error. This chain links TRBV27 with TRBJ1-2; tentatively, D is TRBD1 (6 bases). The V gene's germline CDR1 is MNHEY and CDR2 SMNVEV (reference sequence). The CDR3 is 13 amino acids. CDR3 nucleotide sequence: TGTGCCAGCAGTTGGGAATCACAGGGCGGCTACACATTC. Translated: CASSWESQGGYTF.